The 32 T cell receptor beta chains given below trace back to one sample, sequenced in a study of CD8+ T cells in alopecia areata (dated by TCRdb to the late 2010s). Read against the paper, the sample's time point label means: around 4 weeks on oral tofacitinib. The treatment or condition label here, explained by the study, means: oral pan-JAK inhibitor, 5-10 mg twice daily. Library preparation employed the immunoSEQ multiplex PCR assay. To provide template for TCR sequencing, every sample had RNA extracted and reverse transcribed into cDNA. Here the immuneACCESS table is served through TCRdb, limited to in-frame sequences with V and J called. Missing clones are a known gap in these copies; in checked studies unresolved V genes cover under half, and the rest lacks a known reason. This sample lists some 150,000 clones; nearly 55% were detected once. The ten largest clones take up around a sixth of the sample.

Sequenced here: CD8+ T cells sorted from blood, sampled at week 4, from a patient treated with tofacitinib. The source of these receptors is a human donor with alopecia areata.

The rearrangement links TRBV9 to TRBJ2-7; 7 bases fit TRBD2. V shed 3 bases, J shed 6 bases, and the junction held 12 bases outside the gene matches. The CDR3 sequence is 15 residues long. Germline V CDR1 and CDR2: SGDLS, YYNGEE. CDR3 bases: TGTGCCAGCAGCGGTTCTTGGGAGAGGGAGGGCGAGCAGTACTTC. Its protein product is CASSGSWEREGEQYF.

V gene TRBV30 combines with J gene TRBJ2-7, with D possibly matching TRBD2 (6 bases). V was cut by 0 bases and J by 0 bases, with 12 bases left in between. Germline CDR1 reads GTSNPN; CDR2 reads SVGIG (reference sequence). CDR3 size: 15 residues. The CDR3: CAWSVGAGTSYEQYF. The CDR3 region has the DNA TGTGCCTGGAGTGTGGGTGCGGGGACCTCCTACGAGCAGTACTTC. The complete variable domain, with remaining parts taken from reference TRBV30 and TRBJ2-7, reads SQTIHQWPATLVQPVGSPLSLECTVEGTSNPNLYWYRQAAGRGLQLLFYSVGIGQISSEVPQNLSASRPQDRQFILSSKKLLLSDSGFYLCAWSVGAGTSYEQYFGPGTRLTVT.

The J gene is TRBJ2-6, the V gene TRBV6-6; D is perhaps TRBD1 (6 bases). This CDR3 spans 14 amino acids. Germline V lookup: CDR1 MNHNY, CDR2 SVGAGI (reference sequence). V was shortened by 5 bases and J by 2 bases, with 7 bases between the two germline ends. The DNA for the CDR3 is TGTGCCAGCAGTGAGGGGGCTGGGGCCAACGTCCTGACTTTC. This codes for CASSEGAGANVLTF.

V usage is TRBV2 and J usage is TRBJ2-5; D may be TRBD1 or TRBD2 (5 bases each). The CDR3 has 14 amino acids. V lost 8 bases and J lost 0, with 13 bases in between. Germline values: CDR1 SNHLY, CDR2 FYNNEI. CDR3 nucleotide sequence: TGTGCCAGCGACGGGGACGGGTACCAAGAGACCCAGTACTTC. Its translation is CASDGDGYQETQYF. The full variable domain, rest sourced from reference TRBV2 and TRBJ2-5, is EPEVTQTPSHQVTQMGQEVILRCVPISNHLYFYWYRQILGQKVEFLVSFYNNEISEKSEIFDDQFSVERPDGSNFTLKIRSTKLEDSAMYFCASDGDGYQETQYFGPGTRLLVL.

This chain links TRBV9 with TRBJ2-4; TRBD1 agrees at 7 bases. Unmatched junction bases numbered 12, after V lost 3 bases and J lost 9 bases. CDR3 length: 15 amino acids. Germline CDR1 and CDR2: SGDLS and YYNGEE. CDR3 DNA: TGTGCCAGCAGCGCGTCCCCAGGGTCAGGGGGCATTCAGTACTTC. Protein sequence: CASSASPGSGGIQYF.

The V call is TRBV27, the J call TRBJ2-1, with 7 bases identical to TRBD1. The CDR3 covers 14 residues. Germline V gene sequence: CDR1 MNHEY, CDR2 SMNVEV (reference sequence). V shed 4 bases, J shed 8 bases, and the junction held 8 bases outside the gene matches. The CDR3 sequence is CASSSRQGGDEQFF. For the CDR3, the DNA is TGTGCCAGCAGTTCCCGACAGGGCGGTGATGAGCAGTTCTTC.

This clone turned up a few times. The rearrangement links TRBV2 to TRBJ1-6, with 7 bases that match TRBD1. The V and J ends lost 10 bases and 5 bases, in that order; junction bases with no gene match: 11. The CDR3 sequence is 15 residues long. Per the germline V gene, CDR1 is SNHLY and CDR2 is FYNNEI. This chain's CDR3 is CATLRGGEDNSPLHF. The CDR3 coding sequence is TGTGCCACCCTTAGAGGGGGCGAGGATAATTCACCCCTCCACTTT.

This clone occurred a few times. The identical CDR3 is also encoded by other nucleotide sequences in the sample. CDR3 in DNA: TGTGCCAGCAGCTTAATGTCGGATACGCAGTATTTT. Translation: CASSLMSDTQYF. J is TRBJ2-3 and V is TRBV11-2; D is ambiguous. V lost 2 bases and J 6 bases, leaving 6 bases between the germline ends. Germline V CDR1 and CDR2: SGHAT, FQNNGV. The CDR3 loop spans 12 amino acids.

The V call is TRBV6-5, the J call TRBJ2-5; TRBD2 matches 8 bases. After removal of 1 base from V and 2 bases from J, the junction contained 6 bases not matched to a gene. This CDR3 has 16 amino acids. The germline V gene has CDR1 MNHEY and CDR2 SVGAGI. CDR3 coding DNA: TGTGCCAGCAGTTACTTTTCAGCGGGGGAGCAAGAGACCCAGTACTTC. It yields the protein CASSYFSAGEQETQYF.

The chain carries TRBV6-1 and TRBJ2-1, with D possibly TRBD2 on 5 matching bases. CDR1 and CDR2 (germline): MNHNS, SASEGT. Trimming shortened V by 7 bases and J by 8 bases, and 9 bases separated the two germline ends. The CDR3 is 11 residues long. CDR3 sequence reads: CASTDFDEQFF. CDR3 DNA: TGTGCCAGCACGGACTTTGATGAGCAGTTCTTC.

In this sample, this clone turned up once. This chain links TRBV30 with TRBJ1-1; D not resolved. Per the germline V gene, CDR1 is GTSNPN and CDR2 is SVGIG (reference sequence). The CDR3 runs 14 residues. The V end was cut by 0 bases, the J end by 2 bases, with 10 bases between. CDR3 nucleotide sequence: TGTGCCTGGAGTGTAGCCGGGATAAACACTGAAGCTTTCTTT. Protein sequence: CAWSVAGINTEAFF.

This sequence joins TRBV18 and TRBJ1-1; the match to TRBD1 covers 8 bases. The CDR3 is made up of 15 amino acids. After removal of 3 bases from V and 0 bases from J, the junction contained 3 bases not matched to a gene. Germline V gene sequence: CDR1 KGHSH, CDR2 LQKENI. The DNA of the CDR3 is TGTGCCAGCTCACCGCCGACAGGGGTGAACACTGAAGCTTTCTTT. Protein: CASSPPTGVNTEAFF.

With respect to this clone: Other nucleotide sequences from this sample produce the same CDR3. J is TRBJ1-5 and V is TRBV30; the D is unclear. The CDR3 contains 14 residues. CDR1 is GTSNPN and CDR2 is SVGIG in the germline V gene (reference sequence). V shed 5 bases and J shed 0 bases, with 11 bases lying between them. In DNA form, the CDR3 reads TGTGCCTGGGGCCAGGAGAATAGCAATCAGCCCCAGCATTTT. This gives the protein CAWGQENSNQPQHF. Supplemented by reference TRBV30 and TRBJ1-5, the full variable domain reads SQTIHQWPATLVQPVGSPLSLECTVEGTSNPNLYWYRQAAGRGLQLLFYSVGIGQISSEVPQNLSASRPQDRQFILSSKKLLLSDSGFYLCAWGQENSNQPQHFGDGTRLSIL.

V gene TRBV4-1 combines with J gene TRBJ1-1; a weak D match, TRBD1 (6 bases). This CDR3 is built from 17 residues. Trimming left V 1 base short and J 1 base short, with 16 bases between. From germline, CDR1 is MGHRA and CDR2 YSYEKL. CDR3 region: CASSQGLRGPWNTEAFF. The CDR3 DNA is TGCGCCAGCAGCCAAGGGCTCAGGGGTCCGTGGAACACTGAAGCTTTCTTT.

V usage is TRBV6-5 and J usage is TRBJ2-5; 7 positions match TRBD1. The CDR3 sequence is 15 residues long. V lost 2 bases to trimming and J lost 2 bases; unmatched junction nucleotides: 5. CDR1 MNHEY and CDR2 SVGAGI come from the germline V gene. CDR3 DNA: TGTGCCAGCAGTTACGTCAGGGGGTTACAAGAGACCCAGTACTTC. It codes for CASSYVRGLQETQYF.

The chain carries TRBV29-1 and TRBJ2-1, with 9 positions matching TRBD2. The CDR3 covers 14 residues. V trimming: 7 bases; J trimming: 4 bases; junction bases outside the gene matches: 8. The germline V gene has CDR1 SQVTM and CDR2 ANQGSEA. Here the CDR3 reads CSETKRGEYNEQFF. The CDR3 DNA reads TGCAGCGAAACAAAGCGGGGGGAGTACAATGAGCAGTTCTTC.

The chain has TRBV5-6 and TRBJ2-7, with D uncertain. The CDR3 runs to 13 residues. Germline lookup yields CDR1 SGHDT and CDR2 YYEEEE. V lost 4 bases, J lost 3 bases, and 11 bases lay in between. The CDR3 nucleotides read TGTGCCAGCAGCGGAGAGACGGGCTACGAGCAGTACTTC. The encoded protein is CASSGETGYEQYF.

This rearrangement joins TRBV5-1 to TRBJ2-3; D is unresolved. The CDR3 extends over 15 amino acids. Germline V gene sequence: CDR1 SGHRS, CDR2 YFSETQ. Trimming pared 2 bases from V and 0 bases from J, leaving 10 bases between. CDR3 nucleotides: TGCGCCAGCAGCTTCGGGTTTACTAGCACAGATACGCAGTATTTT. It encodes CASSFGFTSTDTQYF.

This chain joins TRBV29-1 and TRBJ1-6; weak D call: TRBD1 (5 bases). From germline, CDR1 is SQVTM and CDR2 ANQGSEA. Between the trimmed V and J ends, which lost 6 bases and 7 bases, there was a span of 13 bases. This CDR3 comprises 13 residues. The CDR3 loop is CSVRDGGNSPLHF. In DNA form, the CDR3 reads TGCAGCGTCCGGGACGGGGGAAATTCACCCCTCCACTTT.

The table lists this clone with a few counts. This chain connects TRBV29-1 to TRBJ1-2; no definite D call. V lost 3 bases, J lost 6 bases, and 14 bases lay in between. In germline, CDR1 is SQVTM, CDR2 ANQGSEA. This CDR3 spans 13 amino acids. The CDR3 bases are TGCAGCGTTGATGAAGGAGGCGGAGATGGCTACACCTTC. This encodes CSVDEGGGDGYTF.

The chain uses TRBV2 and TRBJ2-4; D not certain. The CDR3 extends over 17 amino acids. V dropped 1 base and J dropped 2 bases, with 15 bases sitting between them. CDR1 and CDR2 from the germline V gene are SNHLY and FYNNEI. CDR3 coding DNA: TGTGCCAGCAGTGAAGTAGAGAGCTGGAAGTCCAAAAACATTCAGTACTTC. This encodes CASSEVESWKSKNIQYF.

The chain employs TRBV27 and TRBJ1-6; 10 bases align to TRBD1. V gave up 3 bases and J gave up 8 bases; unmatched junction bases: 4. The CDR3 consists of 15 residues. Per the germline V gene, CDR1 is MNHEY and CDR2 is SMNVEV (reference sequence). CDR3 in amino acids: CASSLDRGIDSPLHF. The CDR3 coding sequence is TGTGCCAGCAGTTTGGACAGGGGGATTGATTCACCCCTCCACTTT.

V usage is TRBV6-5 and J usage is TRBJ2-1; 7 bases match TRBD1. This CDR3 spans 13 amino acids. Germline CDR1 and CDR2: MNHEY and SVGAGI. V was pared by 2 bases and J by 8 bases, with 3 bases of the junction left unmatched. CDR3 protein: CASSYDRVHEQFF. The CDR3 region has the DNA TGTGCCAGCAGTTACGACAGGGTCCATGAGCAGTTCTTC.

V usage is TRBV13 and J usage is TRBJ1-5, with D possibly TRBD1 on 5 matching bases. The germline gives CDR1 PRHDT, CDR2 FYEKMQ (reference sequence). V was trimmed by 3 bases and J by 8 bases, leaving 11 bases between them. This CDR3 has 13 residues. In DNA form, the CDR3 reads TGTGCCAGCAGCTTCGCAGGGTCGGAGCCCCAGCATTTT. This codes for CASSFAGSEPQHF.

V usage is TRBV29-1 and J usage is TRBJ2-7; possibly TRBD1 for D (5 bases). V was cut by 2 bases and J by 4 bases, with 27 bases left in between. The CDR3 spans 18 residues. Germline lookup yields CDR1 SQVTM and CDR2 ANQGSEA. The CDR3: CSVEMGGDRQIPTYEQYF. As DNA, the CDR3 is TGCAGCGTTGAAATGGGTGGAGACAGACAAATACCCACTTACGAGCAGTACTTC.

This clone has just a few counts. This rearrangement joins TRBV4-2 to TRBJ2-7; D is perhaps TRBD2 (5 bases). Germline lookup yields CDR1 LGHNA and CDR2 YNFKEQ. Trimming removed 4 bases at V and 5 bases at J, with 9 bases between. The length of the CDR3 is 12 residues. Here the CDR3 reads CASSRGEHEQYF. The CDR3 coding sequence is TGTGCCAGCAGCCGGGGAGAGCACGAGCAGTACTTC.

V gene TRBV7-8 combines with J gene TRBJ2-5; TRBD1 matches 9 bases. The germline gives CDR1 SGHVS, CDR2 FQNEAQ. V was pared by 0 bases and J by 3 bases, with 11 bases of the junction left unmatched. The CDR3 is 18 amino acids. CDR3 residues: CASSLATGQGRWEETQYF. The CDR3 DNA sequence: TGTGCCAGCAGCTTAGCAACAGGACAGGGGAGATGGGAAGAGACCCAGTACTTC.

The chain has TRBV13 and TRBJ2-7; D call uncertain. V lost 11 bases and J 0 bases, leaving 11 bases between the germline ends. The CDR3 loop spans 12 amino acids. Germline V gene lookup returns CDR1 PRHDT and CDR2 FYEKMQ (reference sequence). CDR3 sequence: CAVATASYEQYF. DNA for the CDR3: TGTGCCGTTGCGACTGCCTCCTACGAGCAGTACTTC.

This CDR3 reads CASSQSPMTGVMNTEAFF. Written as DNA, the CDR3 is TGTGCCAGCAGCCAATCTCCAATGACAGGGGTTATGAACACTGAAGCTTTCTTT. The chain is built from TRBV14 and TRBJ1-1; 8 nucleotides match TRBD1. CDR1 and CDR2 (germline): SGHDN, FVKESK. V gave up 2 bases and J gave up 0 bases; unmatched junction bases: 11. This CDR3 comprises 18 residues.

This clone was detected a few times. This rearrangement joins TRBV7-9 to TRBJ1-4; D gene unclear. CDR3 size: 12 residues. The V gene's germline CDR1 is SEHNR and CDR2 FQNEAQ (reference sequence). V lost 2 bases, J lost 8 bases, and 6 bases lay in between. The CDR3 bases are TGTGCCAGCAGCTTAAGCCCGGAAAAACTGTTTTTT. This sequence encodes CASSLSPEKLFF.

CDR3 DNA: TGTGCCAGCAGCCCCTTAAACACCGGGGAGCTGTTTTTT. The encoded protein is CASSPLNTGELFF. The J gene is TRBJ2-2, the V gene TRBV7-9, with no clear D. The CDR3 runs to 13 residues. Trimming pared 5 bases from V and 2 bases from J, leaving 6 bases between. Germline V gene lookup returns CDR1 SEHNR and CDR2 FQNEAQ (reference sequence).

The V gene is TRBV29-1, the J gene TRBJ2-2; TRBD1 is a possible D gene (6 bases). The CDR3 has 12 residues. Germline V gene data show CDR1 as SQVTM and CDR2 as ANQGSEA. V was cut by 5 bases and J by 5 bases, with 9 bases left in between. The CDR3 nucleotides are TGCAGCGTTTACAGGGAAACCGGGGAGCTGTTTTTT. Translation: CSVYRETGELFF.